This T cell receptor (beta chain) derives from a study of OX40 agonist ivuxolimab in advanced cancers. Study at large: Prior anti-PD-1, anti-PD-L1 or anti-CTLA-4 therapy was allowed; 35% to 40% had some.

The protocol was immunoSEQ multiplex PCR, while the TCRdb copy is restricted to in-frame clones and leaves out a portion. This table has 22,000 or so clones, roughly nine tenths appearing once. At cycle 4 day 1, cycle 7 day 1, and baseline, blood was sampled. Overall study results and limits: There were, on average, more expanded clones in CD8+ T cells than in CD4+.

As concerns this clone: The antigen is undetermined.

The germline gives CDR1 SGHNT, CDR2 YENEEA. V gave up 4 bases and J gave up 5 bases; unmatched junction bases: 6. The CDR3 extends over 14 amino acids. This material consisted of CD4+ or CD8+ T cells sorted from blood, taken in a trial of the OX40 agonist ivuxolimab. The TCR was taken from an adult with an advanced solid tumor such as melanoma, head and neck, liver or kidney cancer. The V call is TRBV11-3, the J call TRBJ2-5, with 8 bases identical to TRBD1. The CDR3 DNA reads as TGTGCCAGCAGCTCGACAGGGGTACAGGAGACCCAGTACTTC. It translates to CASSSTGVQETQYF.